Below are 11 T cell receptor beta chains sequenced from a single sample in a study of neurological immune-mediated disorders. TCRdb called the 5' RACE reads again in MiXCR, with one record for every CDR3 protein. The sample holds around 49,000 distinct CDR3 sequences, about 9% seen once. Described time point: longitudinal time-point 1 (baseline). Sequencing was carried out using PBMCs. The origin of the receptors is a woman aged 40 to 49 in good health.

Ten or more counts support this clonotype. The rearrangement links TRBV12-3 or TRBV12-4 to TRBJ2-5; D is unclear. The CDR3 consists of 13 residues. V was clipped by 3 bases and J by 0 bases, with 5 bases between them. CDR3 sequence reads: CASSLLYQETQYF. The CDR3 DNA sequence: TGTGCCAGCAGTTTGTTGTACCAAGAGACCCAGTACTTC.

The sample holds many counts of this clonotype. The chain links TRBV9 to TRBJ2-3, with D possibly called TRBD1 or TRBD2 (7 bases each). The CDR3 runs to 15 residues. The V and J ends lost 7 bases and 6 bases respectively, with 21 bases between them. Germline V gene data show CDR1 as SGDLS and CDR2 as YYNGEE. The CDR3 spells CASGHKGGGSDTQYF. The DNA of the CDR3 is TGTGCCAGCGGACACAAGGGAGGGGGCAGTGATACGCAGTATTTT.

This clonotype occurred many times. The chain joins TRBV25-1 to TRBJ2-3, with D tentatively TRBD2 (6 bases). Germline V gives CDR1 MGHDK, CDR2 SYGVNS. V was shortened by 4 bases and J by 2 bases, with 10 bases between the two germline ends. The CDR3 is 14 residues long. CDR3 region: CASSARDFTDTQYF. As DNA, the CDR3 is TGTGCCAGCAGTGCCAGGGACTTCACAGATACGCAGTATTTT.

The chain recombines TRBV18 with TRBJ2-4; D ambiguous. The V and J ends lost 3 bases and 0 bases respectively, with 9 bases between them. This CDR3 spans 15 amino acids. Germline lookup yields CDR1 KGHSH and CDR2 LQKENI. The CDR3 loop reads CASSPRTVAKNIQYF. CDR3 in DNA: TGTGCCAGCTCACCGAGGACGGTAGCCAAAAACATTCAGTACTTC.

The rearrangement links TRBV27 to TRBJ1-1; D unresolved. In germline, CDR1 is MNHEY, CDR2 SMNVEV (reference sequence). V dropped 2 bases and J dropped 4 bases, with 8 bases sitting between them. The CDR3 is made up of 13 amino acids. This chain's CDR3 is CASSLGGSTEAFF. CDR3 coding DNA: TGTGCCAGCAGTTTAGGAGGTAGCACTGAAGCTTTCTTT.

This clonotype was counted many times. The chain joins TRBV12-3 or TRBV12-4 to TRBJ1-2; perhaps TRBD1 as D (5 bases). CDR3 length: 15 residues. The ends were cut back, 5 bases at V and 4 bases at J, with 17 bases in the middle. CDR3 in amino acids: CASSIRATGTYGYTF. The CDR3 region has the DNA TGTGCCAGCAGTATCCGGGCTACAGGAACCTATGGCTACACCTTC.

Turning to this clonotype: A much bigger clone sits one base away, suggesting this may be a read error. V usage is TRBV6-2 or TRBV6-3 and J usage is TRBJ2-3, with 9 positions matching TRBD2. Per germline, CDR1 MNHEY and CDR2 SVGEGT. The V segment lost 6 bases and the J segment 6 bases; nucleotides outside the gene matches: 10. CDR3 length equals 15 residues. CDR3 in DNA: TGTGCCAGCAGCGTGACTCGCGGGGGGGCCGATACGCAGTATTTT. This codes for CASSVTRGGADTQYF.

This clonotype was detected a few times. This chain uses TRBV6-1 with TRBJ2-1; D call uncertain. CDR3 length equals 14 residues. Germline CDR1 is MNHNS and CDR2 is SASEGT. Trimming cost V 5 bases and J 7 bases, with 15 bases left between them. CDR3 sequence: CASSRAASLNEQFF. DNA of the CDR3: TGTGCCAGCAGTCGGGCGGCGAGCCTGAATGAGCAGTTCTTC.

This clonotype was detected many times. V gene TRBV29-1 combines with J gene TRBJ1-5; D perhaps matches TRBD1 (5 bases). Germline CDR1 and CDR2: SQVTM and ANQGSEA. Trimming pared 1 base from V and 6 bases from J, leaving 10 bases between. The CDR3 has 13 residues. This chain's CDR3 is CSVEVREGQPQHF. The CDR3 coding sequence is TGCAGCGTTGAAGTCAGGGAGGGTCAGCCCCAGCATTTT.

This clonotype was recorded at least ten times. The V gene is TRBV7-2, the J gene TRBJ2-6, with D perhaps given as TRBD1 or TRBD2 (5 bases each). This CDR3 region has 16 residues. The V gene lost 5 bases and the J gene lost 4 bases, with 15 bases spanning the gap. The germline gives CDR1 SGHTA, CDR2 FQGNSA. The CDR3: CASSPGGGTGANVLTF. CDR3 DNA sequence: TGTGCCAGCAGCCCCGGTGGGGGAACCGGGGCCAACGTCCTGACTTTC.

The gene calls are TRBV20-1 and TRBJ2-3, with D tentatively TRBD2 (5 bases). Germline values: CDR1 DFQATT, CDR2 SNEGSKA (reference sequence). The length of the CDR3 is 13 residues. V was cut by 3 bases and J by 3 bases, with 10 bases left in between. The CDR3 DNA is TGCAGTGCTAGTCTTGTAGCGACAGATACGCAGTATTTT. This codes for CSASLVATDTQYF.